The rows below give T cell receptor beta chains drawn from one sample of a study of cytomegalovirus exposure and HLA in healthy donors. Produced via immunoSEQ multiplex PCR; TCRdb's table is partial and in-frame only. Among under 150,000 clones listed, 75% to 85% were seen once. Sequencing was performed on PBMCs. The origin of the receptors is a man aged 45-65 years in good health and CMV-seronegative. Both conserved end residues are part of each CDR3. D genes are given only for firm matches. Rows give clone size only sometimes, using once, few, many, or a class for an expanded clone.

V: TRBV29-1
size: NA
D: TRBD1
J: TRBJ2-2
CDR3: CSAVGIGGVDSNTGELFF
DNA: TGCAGCGCCGTGGGGATAGGGGGCGTTGATTCGAACACCGGGGAGCTGTTTTTT

V: TRBV7-9
size: once
D: TRBD1
J: TRBJ1-5
CDR3: CASSFSGTGQVSQPQHF
DNA: TGTGCCAGCAGCTTCTCCGGGACAGGGCAGGTAAGTCAGCCCCAGCATTTT

V: TRBV19
size: NA
D: NA
J: TRBJ1-5
CDR3: CASSKIREGVYQPQHF
DNA: TGTGCCAGTAGTAAGATCAGGGAGGGGGTATATCAGCCCCAGCATTTT

V: TRBV7-8
size: NA
D: NA
J: TRBJ1-1
CDR3: CASSLVSNLNTEAFF
DNA: TGTGCCAGCAGCTTAGTTTCCAATTTGAACACTGAAGCTTTCTTT

V: TRBV13
size: NA
D: NA
J: TRBJ1-1
CDR3: CASSLGRRHTEAFF
DNA: TGTGCCAGCAGCTTAGGCCGGCGGCACACTGAAGCTTTCTTT

V: TRBV2
size: NA
D: TRBD1
J: TRBJ2-4
CDR3: CASRQDRGGTKNIQYF
DNA: TGTGCCAGCAGGCAGGACAGGGGGGGAACCAAAAACATTCAGTACTTC

V: TRBV7-9
size: NA
D: NA
J: TRBJ2-2
CDR3: CASSLTPAGLGGELFF
DNA: TGTGCCAGCAGCTTAACCCCGGCAGGGCTGGGCGGGGAGCTGTTTTTT

V: TRBV6-5
size: NA
D: NA
J: TRBJ2-3
CDR3: CASSPSTDTQYF
DNA: TGTGCCAGTAGCCCTAGCACAGATACGCAGTATTTT

V: TRBV6-1
size: NA
D: TRBD1
J: TRBJ2-7
CDR3: CASSEFGQGNYEQYF
DNA: TGTGCCAGCAGTGAATTCGGACAGGGGAACTACGAGCAGTACTTC

V: TRBV7-3
size: few
D: TRBD2
J: TRBJ2-3
CDR3: CASSLRREDTDTQYF
DNA: TGTGCCAGCAGCTTACGACGGGAGGACACAGATACGCAGTATTTT

V: TRBV5-1
size: NA
D: NA
J: TRBJ2-7
CDR3: CASRRTGHLSYEQYF
DNA: TGCGCCAGCAGACGTACGGGACACTTGTCTTACGAGCAGTACTTC

V: TRBV18
size: NA
D: TRBD1
J: TRBJ2-7
CDR3: CASSPSGTGGDFSSYEQYF
DNA: TGTGCCAGCTCACCTTCCGGGACAGGGGGCGATTTCAGCTCCTACGAGCAGTACTTC

V: TRBV4-3
size: few
D: NA
J: TRBJ2-7
CDR3: CASSQLRDTSYEQYF
DNA: TGCGCCAGCAGCCAACTCCGGGACACCTCCTACGAGCAGTACTTC

V: TRBV5-1
size: NA
D: TRBD2
J: TRBJ2-3
CDR3: CASSFTSASTDTQYF
DNA: TGCGCCAGCAGCTTTACTAGCGCTAGCACAGATACGCAGTATTTT

V: TRBV10-3
size: NA
D: NA
J: TRBJ1-1
CDR3: CAISGQGLASNTEAFF
DNA: TGTGCCATCAGTGGGCAGGGGCTCGCTTCGAACACTGAAGCTTTCTTT

V: TRBV10-3
size: NA
D: TRBD2
J: TRBJ2-1
CDR3: CAISEGRTSRALNEQFF
DNA: TGTGCCATCAGTGAGGGAAGGACTAGTCGGGCTTTGAATGAGCAGTTCTTC

V: TRBV30
size: NA
D: NA
J: TRBJ1-1
CDR3: CAWSVHRNTEAFF
DNA: TGTGCCTGGAGTGTTCACAGGAACACTGAAGCTTTCTTT

V: TRBV27
size: NA
D: NA
J: TRBJ1-1
CDR3: CASSPEGDPNTEAFF
DNA: TGTGCCAGCAGCCCAGAGGGGGATCCGAACACTGAAGCTTTCTTT

V: TRBV21-1
size: NA
D: NA
J: TRBJ2-7
CDR3: CASNVCVGGFSYEQYF
DNA: TGTGCCAGCAATGTCTGCGTCGGGGGGTTCTCCTACGAGCAGTACTTC

V: TRBV7-9
size: NA
D: TRBD1
J: TRBJ1-2
CDR3: CASSPGQGYYGYTF
DNA: TGTGCCAGCAGTCCGGGACAGGGGTACTATGGCTACACCTTC

V: TRBV7-9
size: NA
D: TRBD2
J: TRBJ2-5
CDR3: CASSFLAGGYQETQYF
DNA: TGTGCCAGCAGCTTCCTAGCGGGGGGGTACCAAGAGACCCAGTACTTC

V: TRBV6-1
size: NA
D: NA
J: TRBJ1-5
CDR3: CASSELDRTYSNQPQHF
DNA: TGTGCCAGCAGTGAACTCGACAGGACGTATAGCAATCAGCCCCAGCATTTT

V: TRBV7-9
size: NA
D: TRBD1
J: TRBJ1-2
CDR3: CASSIPGQGSHGYTF
DNA: TGTGCCAGCAGCATTCCGGGACAGGGTTCGCATGGCTACACCTTC

V: TRBV10-3
size: NA
D: NA
J: TRBJ1-1
CDR3: CAIRDSTEAFF
DNA: TGTGCCATCAGGGACAGCACTGAAGCTTTCTTT

V: TRBV29-1
size: NA
D: TRBD2
J: TRBJ2-1
CDR3: CSVESATSGGNLGQFF
DNA: TGCAGCGTTGAGTCCGCGACTAGCGGGGGCAACTTGGGGCAGTTCTTC

V: TRBV5-8
size: few
D: TRBD1
J: TRBJ1-5
CDR3: CASSLALGQGLLSNQPQHF
DNA: TGTGCCAGCAGCTTGGCCCTAGGACAGGGGCTGTTGAGCAATCAGCCCCAGCATTTT

V: TRBV4-3
size: few
D: NA
J: TRBJ1-3
CDR3: CASSGINGGVSGNTIYF
DNA: TGCGCCAGCAGCGGTATAAACGGGGGGGTCTCTGGAAACACCATATATTTT

V: TRBV5-1
size: NA
D: TRBD1
J: TRBJ2-3
CDR3: CASSPGQTRTDTQYF
DNA: TGCGCCAGCAGCCCGGGACAGACGCGCACAGATACGCAGTATTTT

V: TRBV4-1
size: NA
D: NA
J: TRBJ2-7
CDR3: CASRLEASSYEQYF
DNA: TGCGCCAGCAGGCTTGAGGCGAGCTCCTACGAGCAGTACTTC

V: TRBV5-1
size: NA
D: TRBD1
J: TRBJ2-3
CDR3: CASSLGQGGTDTQYF
DNA: TGCGCCAGCAGCCTAGGACAGGGGGGGACAGATACGCAGTATTTT

V: TRBV19
size: NA
D: NA
J: TRBJ2-3
CDR3: CASRSGAGTDNTQYF
DNA: TGTGCCAGTAGATCTGGGGCGGGGACTGACAATACGCAGTATTTT

V: TRBV11-2
size: few
D: TRBD1
J: TRBJ2-7
CDR3: CASSSLLGTERYEQYF
DNA: TGTGCCAGCAGCTCCTTGCTGGGGACAGAACGCTACGAGCAGTACTTC

V: TRBV4-1
size: NA
D: NA
J: TRBJ2-7
CDR3: CASSQESPSENEQYF
DNA: TGCGCCAGCAGCCAAGAGTCCCCAAGCGAAAACGAGCAGTACTTC

V: TRBV7-2
size: NA
D: NA
J: TRBJ1-1
CDR3: CASSYLGGSEAFF
DNA: TGTGCCAGCAGCTACTTGGGGGGATCTGAAGCTTTCTTT

V: TRBV7-9
size: NA
D: TRBD1
J: TRBJ1-2
CDR3: CASSLGVRGLSGYTF
DNA: TGTGCCAGCAGCTTAGGGGTCAGGGGGCTGAGTGGCTACACCTTC

V: TRBV5-4
size: few
D: NA
J: TRBJ1-4
CDR3: CASSNGQNEKLFF
DNA: TGTGCCAGCAGCAACGGACAGAATGAAAAACTGTTTTTT

V: TRBV5-4
size: NA
D: NA
J: TRBJ1-3
CDR3: CASSLGSGAGGNTIYF
DNA: TGTGCCAGCAGCTTGGGTTCAGGGGCCGGCGGAAACACCATATATTTT

V: TRBV18
size: NA
D: NA
J: TRBJ1-6
CDR3: CASSPASLSPLHF
DNA: TGTGCCAGCTCACCAGCGTCCCTGTCACCCCTCCACTTT

V: TRBV5-6
size: NA
D: TRBD2
J: TRBJ2-5
CDR3: CASRGVGETQYF
DNA: TGTGCCTCCCGGGGGGTCGGGGAGACCCAGTACTTC

V: TRBV2
size: NA
D: NA
J: TRBJ2-5
CDR3: CASSLEGVGTQYF
DNA: TGTGCCAGCAGTCTGGAAGGGGTTGGGACCCAGTACTTC

V: TRBV6-5
size: NA
D: NA
J: TRBJ1-2
CDR3: CASSYSGVSNYGYTF
DNA: TGTGCCAGCAGTTACTCAGGGGTTTCTAACTATGGCTACACCTTC

V: TRBV5-1
size: NA
D: TRBD1
J: TRBJ2-7
CDR3: CASSTGQGAYEQYF
DNA: TGCGCCAGCAGCACCGGACAGGGAGCCTACGAGCAGTACTTC

V: TRBV5-1
size: NA
D: NA
J: TRBJ1-4
CDR3: CASSTGTLNEKLFF
DNA: TGCGCCAGCAGCACGGGGACACTTAATGAAAAACTGTTTTTT

V: TRBV9
size: NA
D: NA
J: TRBJ2-1
CDR3: CASSPSLAYYNEQFF
DNA: TGTGCCAGCAGCCCTAGCCTCGCCTATTACAATGAGCAGTTCTTC

V: TRBV30
size: NA
D: NA
J: TRBJ1-1
CDR3: CAWSPQVNTEAFF
DNA: TGTGCCTGGAGTCCTCAGGTGAACACTGAAGCTTTCTTT

V: TRBV15
size: NA
D: TRBD2
J: TRBJ2-3
CDR3: CATSILPIGSGARTDTQYF
DNA: TGTGCCACCAGCATACTACCTATTGGTAGCGGGGCCCGCACAGATACGCAGTATTTT

V: TRBV4-1
size: NA
D: NA
J: TRBJ1-1
CDR3: CASSHQDMNTEAFF
DNA: TGCGCCAGCAGCCACCAGGATATGAACACTGAAGCTTTCTTT

V: TRBV7-8
size: NA
D: NA
J: TRBJ2-7
CDR3: CASSFRREVNNEQYF
DNA: TGTGCCAGCAGCTTCAGGAGGGAAGTCAACAACGAGCAGTACTTC